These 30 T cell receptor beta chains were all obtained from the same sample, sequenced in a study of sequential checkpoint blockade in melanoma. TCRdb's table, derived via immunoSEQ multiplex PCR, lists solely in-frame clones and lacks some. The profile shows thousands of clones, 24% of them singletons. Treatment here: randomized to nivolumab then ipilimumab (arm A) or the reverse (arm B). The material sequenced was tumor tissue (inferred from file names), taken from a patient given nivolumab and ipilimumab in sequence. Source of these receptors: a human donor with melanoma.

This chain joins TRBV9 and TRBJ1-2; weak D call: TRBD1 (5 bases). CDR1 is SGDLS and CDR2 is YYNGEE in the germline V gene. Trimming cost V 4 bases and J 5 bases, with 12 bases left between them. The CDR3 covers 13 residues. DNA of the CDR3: TGTGCCAGCAGCTCGACAGCCTCGTATGGCTACACCTTC. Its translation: CASSSTASYGYTF.

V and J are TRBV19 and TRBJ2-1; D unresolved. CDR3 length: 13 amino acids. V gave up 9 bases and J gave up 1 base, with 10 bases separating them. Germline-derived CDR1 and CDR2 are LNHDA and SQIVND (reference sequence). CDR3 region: CASRRVSYNEQFF. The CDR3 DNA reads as TGTGCCAGCCGTAGAGTATCCTACAATGAGCAGTTCTTC.

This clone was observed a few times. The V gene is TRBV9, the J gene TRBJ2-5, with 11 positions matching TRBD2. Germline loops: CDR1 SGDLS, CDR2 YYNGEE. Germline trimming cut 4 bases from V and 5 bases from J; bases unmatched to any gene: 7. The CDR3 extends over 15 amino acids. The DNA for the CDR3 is TGTGCCAGCAGCACCGGACTAGCGGGCGGTGAGACCCAGTACTTC. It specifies CASSTGLAGGETQYF.

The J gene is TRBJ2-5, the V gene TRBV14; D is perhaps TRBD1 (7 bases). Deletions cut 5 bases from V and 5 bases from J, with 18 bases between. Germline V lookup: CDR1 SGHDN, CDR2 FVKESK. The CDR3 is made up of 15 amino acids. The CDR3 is CASSLRQGGRETQYF. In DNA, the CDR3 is TGTGCCAGCAGCTTGCGACAGGGAGGTCGGGAGACCCAGTACTTC.

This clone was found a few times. CDR3 bases: TGTGCCAGTCATAGCGGGGAGTACACCGGGGAGCTGTTTTTT. Translation: CASHSGEYTGELFF. The chain uses TRBV19 and TRBJ2-2; TRBD2 matches at 8 bases. J lost 3 bases, V lost 8 bases, and 5 bases had no gene match. CDR1 LNHDA and CDR2 SQIVND come from the germline V gene (reference sequence). The length of the CDR3 is 14 residues.

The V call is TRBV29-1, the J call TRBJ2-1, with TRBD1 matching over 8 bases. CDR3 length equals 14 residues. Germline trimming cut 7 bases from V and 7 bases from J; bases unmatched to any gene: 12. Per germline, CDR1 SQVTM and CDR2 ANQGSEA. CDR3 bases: TGCAGCGGAACGGGACAGGTCGGAATAAATGAGCAGTTCTTC. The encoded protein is CSGTGQVGINEQFF.

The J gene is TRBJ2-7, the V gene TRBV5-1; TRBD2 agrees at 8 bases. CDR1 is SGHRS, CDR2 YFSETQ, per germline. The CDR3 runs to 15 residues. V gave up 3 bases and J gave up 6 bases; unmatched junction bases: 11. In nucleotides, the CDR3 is TGCGCCAGCAGCTCTTCGGGGACTAGGGAGGTCGAGCAGTACTTC. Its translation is CASSSSGTREVEQYF.

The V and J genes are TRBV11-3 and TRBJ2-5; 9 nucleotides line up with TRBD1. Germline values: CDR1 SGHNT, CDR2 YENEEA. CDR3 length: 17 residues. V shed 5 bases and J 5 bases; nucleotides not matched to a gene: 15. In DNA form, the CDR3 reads TGTGCCAGCAGCCCATCGGGTGGGGGACAGGGCAGGGAGACCCAGTACTTC. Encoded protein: CASSPSGGGQGRETQYF.

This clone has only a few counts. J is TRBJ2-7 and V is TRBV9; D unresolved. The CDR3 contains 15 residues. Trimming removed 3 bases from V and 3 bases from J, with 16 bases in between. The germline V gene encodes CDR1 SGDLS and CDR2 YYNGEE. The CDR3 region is CASSEGQDRFYEQYF. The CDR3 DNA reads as TGTGCCAGCAGCGAGGGCCAGGATAGATTCTACGAGCAGTACTTC.

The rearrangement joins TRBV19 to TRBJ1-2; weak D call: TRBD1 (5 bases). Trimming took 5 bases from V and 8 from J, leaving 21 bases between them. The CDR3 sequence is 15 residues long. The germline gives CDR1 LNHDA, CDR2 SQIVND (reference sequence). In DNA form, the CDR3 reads TGTGCCAGTAGTTCTCACCGGGACGGGTCGTGGGGCTACACCTTC. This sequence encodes CASSSHRDGSWGYTF.

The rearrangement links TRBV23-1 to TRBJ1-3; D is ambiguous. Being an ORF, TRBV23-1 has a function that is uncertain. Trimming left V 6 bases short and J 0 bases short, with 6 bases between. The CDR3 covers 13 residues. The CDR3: CASSLYSGNTIYF. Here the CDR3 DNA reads TGCGCCAGCAGCCTCTACTCTGGAAACACCATATATTTT.

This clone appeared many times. The CDR3 is CASSAGRAGTEAFF. The CDR3 DNA is TGTGCCAGCAGCGCCGGAAGGGCGGGCACTGAAGCTTTCTTT. The chain combines TRBV11-3 with TRBJ1-1; D gene ambiguous. This CDR3 has 14 amino acids. V shed 5 bases and J shed 4 bases, with 14 bases lying between them. Germline V CDR1 and CDR2: SGHNT, YENEEA. Drawing the rest from reference TRBV11-3 and TRBJ1-1, the complete variable domain is EAGVVQSPRYKIIEKKQPVAFWCNPISGHNTLYWYLQNLGQGPELLIRYENEEAVDDSQLPKDRFSAERLKGVDSTLKIQPAELGDSAVYLCASSAGRAGTEAFFGQGTRLTVV.

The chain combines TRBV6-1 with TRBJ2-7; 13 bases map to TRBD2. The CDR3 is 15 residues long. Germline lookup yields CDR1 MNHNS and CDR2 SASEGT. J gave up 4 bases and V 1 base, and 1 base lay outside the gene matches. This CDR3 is CASSEETSGGYEQYF. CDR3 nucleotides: TGTGCCAGCAGTGAAGAGACTAGCGGGGGGTACGAGCAGTACTTC.

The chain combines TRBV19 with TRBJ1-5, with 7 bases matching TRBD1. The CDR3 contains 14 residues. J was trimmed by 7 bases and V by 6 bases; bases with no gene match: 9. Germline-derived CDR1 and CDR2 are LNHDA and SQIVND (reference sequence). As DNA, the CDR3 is TGTGCCAGTAGCCCCCGACAGGGCGCGCAGCCCCAGCATTTT. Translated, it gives CASSPRQGAQPQHF. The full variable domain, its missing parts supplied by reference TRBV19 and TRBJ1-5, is DGGITQSPKYLFRKEGQNVTLSCEQNLNHDAMYWYRQDPGQGLRLIYYSQIVNDFQKGDIAEGYSVSREKKESFPLTVTSAQKNPTAFYLCASSPRQGAQPQHFGDGTRLSIL.

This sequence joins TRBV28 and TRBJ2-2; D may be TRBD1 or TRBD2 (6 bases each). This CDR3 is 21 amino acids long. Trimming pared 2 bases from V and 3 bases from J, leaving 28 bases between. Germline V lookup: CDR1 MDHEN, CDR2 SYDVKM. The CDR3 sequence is CASSLEGGVSLWGLDTGELFF. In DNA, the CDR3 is TGTGCCAGCAGTTTAGAGGGGGGAGTTTCCCTTTGGGGTTTGGACACCGGGGAGCTGTTTTTT.

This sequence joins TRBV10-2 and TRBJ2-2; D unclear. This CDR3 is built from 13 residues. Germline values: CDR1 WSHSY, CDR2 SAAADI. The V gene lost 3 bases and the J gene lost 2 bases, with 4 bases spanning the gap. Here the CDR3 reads CASSELNTGELFF. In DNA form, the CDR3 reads TGCGCCAGCAGTGAACTAAACACCGGGGAGCTGTTTTTT.

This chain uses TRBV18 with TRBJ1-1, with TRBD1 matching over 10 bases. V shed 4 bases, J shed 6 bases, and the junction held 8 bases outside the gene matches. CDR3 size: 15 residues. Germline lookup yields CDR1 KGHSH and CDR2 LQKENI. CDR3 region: CASSLRQGANAEAFF. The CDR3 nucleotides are TGTGCCAGCTCACTCAGACAGGGGGCGAATGCTGAAGCTTTCTTT.

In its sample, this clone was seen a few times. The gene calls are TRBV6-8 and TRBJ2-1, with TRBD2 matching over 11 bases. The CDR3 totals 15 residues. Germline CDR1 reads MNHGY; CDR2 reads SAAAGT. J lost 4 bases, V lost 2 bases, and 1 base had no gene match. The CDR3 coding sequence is TGTGCCAGCAGTTACGCTAGCGGGGGGTACAATGAGCAGTTCTTC. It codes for CASSYASGGYNEQFF.

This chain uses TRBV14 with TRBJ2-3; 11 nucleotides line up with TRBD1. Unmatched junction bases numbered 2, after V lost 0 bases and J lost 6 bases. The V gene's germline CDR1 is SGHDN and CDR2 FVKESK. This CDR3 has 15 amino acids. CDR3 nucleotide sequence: TGTGCCAGCAGCCAAGACTGGACAGGGGGCGATACGCAGTATTTT. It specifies CASSQDWTGGDTQYF.

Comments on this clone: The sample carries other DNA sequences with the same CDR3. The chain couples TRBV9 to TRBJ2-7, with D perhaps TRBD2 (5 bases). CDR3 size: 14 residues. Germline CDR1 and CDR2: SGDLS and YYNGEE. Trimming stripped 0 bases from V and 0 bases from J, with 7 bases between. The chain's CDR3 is CASSVGGSSYEQYF. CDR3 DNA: TGTGCCAGCAGCGTAGGCGGGTCCTCCTACGAGCAGTACTTC. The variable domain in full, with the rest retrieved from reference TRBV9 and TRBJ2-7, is DSGVTQTPKHLITATGQRVTLRCSPRSGDLSVYWYQQSLDQGLQFLIQYYNGEERAKGNILERFSAQQFPDLHSELNLSSLELGDSALYFCASSVGGSSYEQYFGPGTRLTVT.

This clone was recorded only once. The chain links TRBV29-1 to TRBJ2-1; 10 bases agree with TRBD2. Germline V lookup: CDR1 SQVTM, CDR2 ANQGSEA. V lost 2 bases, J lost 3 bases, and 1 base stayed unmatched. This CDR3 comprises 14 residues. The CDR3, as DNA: TGCAGCGTTGAAAGGACTAGCGGCTACAATGAGCAGTTCTTC. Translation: CSVERTSGYNEQFF.

Here the CDR3 DNA reads TGTGCCAGCTCACCTTCGACAGGGCTTAATTCACCCCTCCACTTT. Residues: CASSPSTGLNSPLHF. The chain has TRBV18 and TRBJ1-6; TRBD1 matches at 7 bases. The CDR3 spans 15 residues. The V and J ends lost 3 bases and 6 bases, in that order; junction bases with no gene match: 5. CDR1 KGHSH and CDR2 LQKENI come from the germline V gene.

The CDR3 sequence is CASRTSPDTQYF. In DNA form, the CDR3 reads TGCGCCAGCAGAACGTCCCCAGATACGCAGTATTTT. The V call is TRBV10-2, the J call TRBJ2-3; no clear D gene. Trimming stripped 6 bases from V and 4 bases from J, with 8 bases between. This CDR3 comprises 12 residues. Germline V lookup: CDR1 WSHSY, CDR2 SAAADI.

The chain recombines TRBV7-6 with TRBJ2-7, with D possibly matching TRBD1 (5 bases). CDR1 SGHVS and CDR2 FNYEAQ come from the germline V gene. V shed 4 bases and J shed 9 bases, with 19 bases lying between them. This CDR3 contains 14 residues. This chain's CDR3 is CASSYQGQARRQYF. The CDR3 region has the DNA TGTGCCAGCAGCTACCAAGGACAAGCCAGGAGGCAGTACTTC.

CDR3: CSVGTGDYGYTF. CDR3 DNA: TGCAGCGTTGGGACGGGGGACTATGGCTACACCTTC. V is TRBV29-1 and J is TRBJ1-2; perhaps TRBD1 as D (5 bases). The CDR3 runs to 12 residues. With 4 bases removed from V and 3 bases from J, the gap between germline ends came to 9 bases. From germline, CDR1 is SQVTM and CDR2 ANQGSEA. Full variable domain (rest looked up from reference TRBV29-1 and TRBJ1-2): SAVISQKPSRDICQRGTSLTIQCQVDSQVTMMFWYRQQPGQSLTLIATANQGSEATYESGFVIDKFPISRPNLTFSTLTVSNMSPEDSSIYLCSVGTGDYGYTFGSGTRLTVV.

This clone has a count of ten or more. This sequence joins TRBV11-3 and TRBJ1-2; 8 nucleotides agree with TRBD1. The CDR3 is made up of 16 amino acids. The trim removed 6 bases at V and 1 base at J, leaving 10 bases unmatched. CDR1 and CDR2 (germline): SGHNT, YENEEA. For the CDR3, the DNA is TGTGCCAGCAGTTACGACAGGGGATCTTTTAACTATGGCTACACCTTC. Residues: CASSYDRGSFNYGYTF.

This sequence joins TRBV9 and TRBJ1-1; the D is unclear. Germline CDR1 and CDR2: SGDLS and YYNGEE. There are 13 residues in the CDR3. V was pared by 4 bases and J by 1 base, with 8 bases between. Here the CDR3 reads CASSFGPNTEAFF. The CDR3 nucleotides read TGTGCCAGCAGCTTCGGCCCGAACACTGAAGCTTTCTTT.

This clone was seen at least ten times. CDR3 nucleotides: TGTGCCAGCAGCTCGAGGGACAGGGGCTTCAGCGAGCAGTACTTC. This sequence encodes CASSSRDRGFSEQYF. The chain carries TRBV11-3 and TRBJ2-7; 10 nucleotides align to TRBD1. V trimming: 4 bases; J trimming: 6 bases; junction bases outside the gene matches: 9. CDR1 is SGHNT, CDR2 YENEEA, per germline. The CDR3 has 15 residues. Combining the CDR3 with reference TRBV11-3 and TRBJ2-7 gives the whole variable domain EAGVVQSPRYKIIEKKQPVAFWCNPISGHNTLYWYLQNLGQGPELLIRYENEEAVDDSQLPKDRFSAERLKGVDSTLKIQPAELGDSAVYLCASSSRDRGFSEQYFGPGTRLTVT.

CDR3 bases: TGTGCCAGCTCACCTCAGCAGGACAGGGCAGTAGGTCCCGGGGAGCTGTTTTTT. It is translated as CASSPQQDRAVGPGELFF. The rearrangement uses TRBV18 and TRBJ2-2; 8 nucleotides match TRBD1. The CDR3 sequence is 18 residues long. Germline CDR1 reads KGHSH; CDR2 reads LQKENI. V lost 3 bases, J lost 6 bases, and 15 bases stayed unmatched.

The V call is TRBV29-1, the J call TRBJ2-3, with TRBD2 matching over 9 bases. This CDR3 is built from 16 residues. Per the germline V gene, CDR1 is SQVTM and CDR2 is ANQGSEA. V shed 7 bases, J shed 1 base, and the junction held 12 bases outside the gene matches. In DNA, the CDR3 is TGCAGCGACTCCCCCCTAGCGGGAAATGGCACAGATACGCAGTATTTT. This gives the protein CSDSPLAGNGTDTQYF.